This T cell receptor (beta chain) appears in the sequencing data of a study of blood T cell repertoires in COVID-19. Study details: Nucleic acid was either cDNA or gDNA, and it came from T cells, B-cell-depleted T cells, or PBMCs.

Clones were sequenced by immunoSEQ multiplex PCR, and TCRdb holds only the in-frame ones, with some missing. The sample contains just under 150,000 clones, 84% of which appear only once. This clone was observed a single time. This TCR was sampled from a human donor in a cohort sampled during active COVID-19. The specimen was peripheral blood.

The CDR3 reads CASSFTDRGTDTQYF. CDR3 coding DNA: TGCGCCAGCAGCTTTACGGACAGGGGCACAGATACGCAGTATTTT. The chain links TRBV4-1 to TRBJ2-3, with TRBD1 matching 8 bases. V shed 5 bases, J shed 1 base, and the junction held 5 bases outside the gene matches. This CDR3 spans 15 amino acids. In germline, CDR1 is MGHRA, CDR2 YSYEKL.